These 21 T cell receptor beta chains came from one sample sequenced in a study of neurological immune-mediated disorders. The time point was: longitudinal time-point 3. From the 5' RACE reads, TCRdb called clonotypes with MiXCR, one entry per CDR3 protein. Among about 80,000 distinct CDR3 sequences listed, roughly 4.3% were seen once. Input material: PBMCs. Receptors originate from a woman aged 60-75 years with multiple sclerosis.

The sample holds many counts of this clonotype. The gene calls are TRBV20-1 and TRBJ1-4; no clear D gene. The CDR3 extends over 14 amino acids. Germline V gene sequence: CDR1 DFQATT, CDR2 SNEGSKA (reference sequence). V was clipped by 5 bases and J by 8 bases, with 18 bases between them. The CDR3 bases are TGCAGTGCTTCCGGGAACCAGGATGGCGAAAAACTGTTTTTT. Translated, it gives CSASGNQDGEKLFF.

This clonotype was detected many times. V and J are TRBV29-1 and TRBJ1-2; 9 bases fit TRBD1. V was clipped by 4 bases and J by 7 bases; unmatched bases: 13. The CDR3 runs 15 residues. Germline V lookup: CDR1 SQVTM, CDR2 ANQGSEA. This CDR3 reads CSVGRGGQGSLGYTF. CDR3 sequence (DNA): TGCAGCGTTGGGCGGGGGGGACAGGGAAGTCTTGGCTACACCTTC.

In this sample, this clonotype turned up many times. J is TRBJ1-6 and V is TRBV7-8; possibly TRBD1 for D (6 bases). V was cut by 3 bases and J by 0 bases, with 12 bases left in between. This CDR3 has 17 residues. Germline CDR1 SGHVS, CDR2 FQNEAQ. The CDR3 region is CASSLTGKSSYNSPLHF. The CDR3 nucleotides are TGTGCCAGCAGCTTGACAGGCAAAAGCTCCTATAATTCACCCCTCCACTTT.

This clonotype has a count of ten or more. The chain joins TRBV24-1 to TRBJ2-1, with TRBD2 matching over 10 bases. Germline V gene data show CDR1 as KGHDR and CDR2 as SFDVKD. Trimming at V came to 9 bases and at J to 6 bases, leaving 7 bases not matched to a gene. The CDR3 is 14 residues long. The CDR3 is CATSTSGDLNEQFF. In nucleotides, the CDR3 is TGTGCCACCTCCACTAGCGGGGATCTCAATGAGCAGTTCTTC.

Ten or more counts support this clonotype. The chain is built from TRBV18 and TRBJ1-2; D gene ambiguous. Germline V gene lookup returns CDR1 KGHSH and CDR2 LQKENI. Trimming removed 2 bases at V and 4 bases at J, with 8 bases between. The CDR3 totals 13 residues. In DNA, the CDR3 is TGTGCCAGCTCACCATCCACACTCTATGGCTACACCTTC. This translates into CASSPSTLYGYTF.

This clonotype was seen more than once but under ten times. V is TRBV20-1 and J is TRBJ1-5; possible D gene TRBD1, 6 bases. Per germline, CDR1 DFQATT and CDR2 SNEGSKA (reference sequence). The CDR3 totals 16 residues. The V gene lost 0 bases and the J gene lost 4 bases, with 16 bases spanning the gap. CDR3 sequence: CSARDGGRGINQPQHF. The CDR3 nucleotides read TGCAGTGCTAGAGATGGAGGTAGGGGGATAAATCAGCCCCAGCATTTT.

There are a few counts of this clonotype. CDR3 DNA: TGCGCCAGCAGCTTGGGTGGACAGGTCACCTCGTTCTTC. It is translated as CASSLGGQVTSFF. The rearrangement joins TRBV5-1 to TRBJ2-1; 7 bases align to TRBD1. Germline V gene lookup returns CDR1 SGHRS and CDR2 YFSETQ. The CDR3 has 13 residues. J gave up 15 bases and V 0 bases, and 9 bases lay outside the gene matches.

Ten or more counts support this clonotype. The J gene is TRBJ2-7, the V gene TRBV7-6; D gene uncertain. The CDR3 has 14 residues. V was shortened by 5 bases and J by 4 bases, with 15 bases between the two germline ends. Germline values: CDR1 SGHVS, CDR2 FNYEAQ. CDR3 bases: TGTGCCAGCAGCCCCACCCCGATTGGGTACGAGCAGTACTTC. This gives the protein CASSPTPIGYEQYF. Combining the CDR3 with reference TRBV7-6 and TRBJ2-7 gives the whole variable domain GAGVSQSPRYKVTKRGQDVALRCDPISGHVSLYWYRQALGQGPEFLTYFNYEAQQDKSGLPNDRFSAERPEGSISTLTIQRTEQRDSAMYRCASSPTPIGYEQYFGPGTRLTVT.

This clonotype was counted many times. The gene calls are TRBV5-1 and TRBJ1-2, with no clear D. The germline gives CDR1 SGHRS, CDR2 YFSETQ. V dropped 0 bases and J dropped 4 bases, with 10 bases sitting between them. The CDR3 is 14 amino acids. CDR3 sequence: CASSLADLSYGYTF. In nucleotides, the CDR3 is TGCGCCAGCAGCTTGGCTGATCTCAGCTATGGCTACACCTTC.

This clonotype was found many times. The chain recombines TRBV7-2 with TRBJ2-5; possible D gene TRBD2, 5 bases. This CDR3 region has 16 residues. The V and J ends lost 2 bases and 2 bases respectively, with 15 bases between them. Germline CDR1 reads SGHTA; CDR2 reads FQGNSA. CDR3 protein: CASSLYRRGAQETQYF. In DNA, the CDR3 is TGTGCCAGCAGCTTATACCGACGGGGAGCACAAGAGACCCAGTACTTC.

This clonotype was seen ten or more times. The genes are TRBV7-9 and TRBJ1-5; maybe TRBD1 (6 bases). Trimming took 4 bases from V and 4 from J, leaving 14 bases between them. This CDR3 is built from 15 residues. Germline V gene sequence: CDR1 SEHNR, CDR2 FQNEAQ (reference sequence). In nucleotides, the CDR3 is TGTGCCAGCAGCTCCTCGGACAGACCGAATCAGCCCCAGCATTTT. Encoded protein: CASSSSDRPNQPQHF.

This clonotype was found many times. The chain is built from TRBV21-1 and TRBJ2-3; the DNA was not compared with TRBD1, the D call given in the table. TRBV21-1 is flagged as a pseudogene. The CDR3 totals 15 residues. CDR3 region: CASSRPRASTDTQYF. The CDR3 nucleotides read TGTGCCAGCAGCCGCCCCCGTGCTAGCACAGATACGCAGTATTTT.

This clonotype was seen a few times. V is TRBV27 and J is TRBJ2-3; 13 bases fit TRBD2. The V gene end was trimmed by 6 bases and the J gene end by 1 base; junction bases not matched to a gene: 4. Germline V gene data show CDR1 as MNHEY and CDR2 as SMNVEV (reference sequence). The CDR3 spans 16 residues. The CDR3 sequence is CASSRTSGGRTDTQYF. The DNA of the CDR3 is TGTGCCAGCAGCCGGACTAGCGGGGGCCGCACAGATACGCAGTATTTT.

This clonotype came up many times. The junction departs from the called germline gene at one end, perhaps through a read error. CDR3 loop: CASSFDTFPRLF. The CDR3 bases are TGTGCCAGCAGTTTCGACACCTTCCCTCGGCTTTTT. The chain carries TRBV12-3 or TRBV12-4 and TRBJ1-4; no definite D call. This CDR3 spans 12 amino acids.

This clonotype was counted ten times or more. The rearrangement joins TRBV28 to TRBJ2-7; 8 nucleotides align to TRBD2. The V gene's germline CDR1 is MDHEN and CDR2 SYDVKM. The CDR3 sequence is 17 residues long. Trimming cost V 5 bases and J 2 bases; bases outside gene matches: 14. CDR3 sequence: CASSPKIAGGRTYEQYF. The CDR3, as DNA: TGTGCCAGCAGTCCCAAGATCGCGGGGGGACGTACCTACGAGCAGTACTTC. The full variable domain, in which reference TRBV28 and TRBJ2-7 provide the parts outside the CDR3, is DVKVTQSSRYLVKRTGEKVFLECVQDMDHENMFWYRQDPGLGLRLIYFSYDVKMKEKGDIPEGYSVSREKKERFSLILESASTNQTSMYLCASSPKIAGGRTYEQYFGPGTRLTVT.

Ten or more counts support this clonotype. The chain recombines TRBV2 with TRBJ2-2; D not resolved. V lost 7 bases and J 1 base, leaving 10 bases between the germline ends. Germline values: CDR1 SNHLY, CDR2 FYNNEI. This CDR3 is 14 amino acids long. CDR3 DNA sequence: TGTGCCAGCACAGTGGCAGGGAACACCGGGGAGCTGTTTTTT. Protein sequence: CASTVAGNTGELFF.

Ten or more counts support this clonotype. This CDR3 is CATSDPGGLAAGDTQYF. The CDR3 DNA is TGTGCCACCAGTGACCCAGGGGGACTAGCGGCGGGAGATACGCAGTATTTT. The chain combines TRBV24-1 with TRBJ2-3; TRBD2 matches 11 bases. Trimming removed 4 bases from V and 5 bases from J; junction bases left unmatched: 10. This CDR3 is 17 amino acids long. CDR1 KGHDR and CDR2 SFDVKD come from the germline V gene.

This clonotype was detected ten times or more. The chain carries TRBV25-1 and TRBJ2-1; weak D call: TRBD2 (5 bases). CDR1 is MGHDK, CDR2 SYGVNS, per germline. CDR3 length equals 16 residues. Trimming shortened V by 4 bases and J by 6 bases, and 19 bases separated the two germline ends. CDR3 coding DNA: TGTGCCAGCAGTGGATGGAGGCTAGCTGAGGGCAATGAGCAGTTCTTC. Encoded protein: CASSGWRLAEGNEQFF. The full variable domain, with the rest looked up from reference TRBV25-1 and TRBJ2-1, is EADIYQTPRYLVIGTGKKITLECSQTMGHDKMYWYQQDPGMELHLIHYSYGVNSTEKGDLSSESTVSRIRTEHFPLTLESARPSHTSQYLCASSGWRLAEGNEQFFGPGTRLTVL.

At least ten counts were recorded for this clonotype. The chain carries TRBV20-1 and TRBJ2-1, with D possibly matching TRBD2 (7 bases). The V gene lost 3 bases and the J gene lost 6 bases, with 12 bases spanning the gap. CDR1 and CDR2 from the germline V gene are DFQATT and SNEGSKA (reference sequence). The CDR3 runs to 13 residues. The CDR3 sequence: CSASGGPLNEQFF. The CDR3, as DNA: TGCAGTGCTAGCGGGGGGCCCCTCAATGAGCAGTTCTTC.

This clonotype was seen many times. The J gene is TRBJ2-2, the V gene TRBV29-1; no clear D gene. The length of the CDR3 is 14 residues. The V gene lost 6 bases and the J gene lost 7 bases, with 18 bases spanning the gap. The V gene's germline CDR1 is SQVTM and CDR2 ANQGSEA. The DNA for the CDR3 is TGCAGCGTAACGGCTCAGGTAACCGGCGGGGAGCTGTTTTTT. Translated, it gives CSVTAQVTGGELFF.

This clonotype was found many times. The chain links TRBV21-1 to TRBJ2-2; TRBD2, as called in the table, went unchecked against the DNA. TRBV21-1 is noted as a pseudogene. The CDR3 extends over 20 amino acids. This CDR3 is CASSKAERASGGAITGELFF. The CDR3 DNA follows: TGTGCCAGCAGCAAAGCGGAGCGGGCTAGCGGGGGGGCCATAACCGGGGAGCTGTTTTTT.